These 15 T cell receptor beta chains share one sample of origin, sequenced in a study of Tregs in tolerant kidney transplant recipients. Sequencing used immunoSEQ multiplex PCR; TCRdb keeps in-frame clones, though not all of them. In total, the table holds some 31,000 clones. Specimen: CD8+ T cells from blood, collected before the transplant. Every receptor here comes from a human donor who received a combined kidney and bone marrow transplant.

Notes on this clone: The observed sequence ends 3 residues before the CDR3 terminus, with the missing tail filled in from the germline J gene. V and J are TRBV5-6 and TRBJ2-7, with 9 nucleotides matching TRBD1. The CDR3 is made up of 14 amino acids. V shed 4 bases and J 5 bases; nucleotides not matched to a gene: 7. CDR1 is SGHDT and CDR2 is YYEEEE in the germline V gene. Incomplete CDR3 DNA: TGTGCCAGCAGCCCCGGGACAGGGCCCCACGAG. Residues: CASSPGTGPHE. In full, the CDR3 is CASSPGTGPHEQYF.

As regards this clone: The missing CDR3 end, 3 residues past where the read stops, is filled in from the germline J gene. This chain uses TRBV2 with TRBJ1-2; the match to TRBD1 covers 8 bases. The CDR3 has 15 amino acids. The V gene end was trimmed by 6 bases and the J gene end by 4 bases; junction bases not matched to a gene: 10. Germline loops: CDR1 SNHLY, CDR2 FYNNEI. The CDR3 loop reads CASSPSGTGGYGYTF. The DNA read from the CDR3 is TGTGCCAGCAGCCCCTCCGGGACAGGAGGCTATGGC. The whole variable domain, remainder taken from reference TRBV2 and TRBJ1-2, is EPEVTQTPSHQVTQMGQEVILRCVPISNHLYFYWYRQILGQKVEFLVSFYNNEISEKSEIFDDQFSVERPDGSNFTLKIRSTKLEDSAMYFCASSPSGTGGYGYTFGSGTRLTVV.

Remarks on this clone: The read terminates 3 residues before the CDR3 end, so the remaining end is supplied by the germline J gene. The chain recombines TRBV7-6 with TRBJ2-1, with D unresolved. This CDR3 is built from 13 residues. The ends were cut back, 6 bases at V and 4 bases at J, with 10 bases in the middle. Germline V CDR1 and CDR2: SGHVS, FNYEAQ. The sequenced part of the CDR3 DNA is TGTGCCAGCAGTCGCGGCCTGTACAATGAG. It yields the protein CASSRGLYNE. The entire CDR3 protein reads CASSRGLYNEQFF. Together with reference TRBV7-6 and TRBJ2-1, the CDR3 gives the full variable domain: GAGVSQSPRYKVTKRGQDVALRCDPISGHVSLYWYRQALGQGPEFLTYFNYEAQQDKSGLPNDRFSAERPEGSISTLTIQRTEQRDSAMYRCASSRGLYNEQFFGPGTRLTVL.

As for this clone: The CDR3 goes on 3 residues after the read ends, and that part is filled in from the germline J gene. This chain joins TRBV19 and TRBJ1-1; TRBD1 agrees at 7 bases. This CDR3 contains 15 residues. Germline V gene data show CDR1 as LNHDA and CDR2 as SQIVND (reference sequence). Trimming took 6 bases from V and 5 from J; bases not matched to a gene: 12. CDR3 in amino acids: CASRTDRVGITEAFF. The CDR3 bases that were read are TGTGCCAGTAGGACAGACAGGGTTGGGATAACTGAA. Full variable domain (rest looked up from reference TRBV19 and TRBJ1-1): DGGITQSPKYLFRKEGQNVTLSCEQNLNHDAMYWYRQDPGQGLRLIYYSQIVNDFQKGDIAEGYSVSREKKESFPLTVTSAQKNPTAFYLCASRTDRVGITEAFFGQGTRLTVV.

Note on this clone: The CDR3 goes on 3 residues after the read ends, and that part is filled in from the germline J gene. This chain connects TRBV13 to TRBJ2-7, with 12 bases aligning to TRBD2. V shed 5 bases and J 5 bases; nucleotides not matched to a gene: 4. CDR1 and CDR2 (germline): PRHDT, FYEKMQ (reference sequence). The CDR3 is 14 amino acids. The DNA read from the CDR3 is TGTGCCAGCAGCGTCTGGACTAGCGGGGACGAG. Translation gives CASSVWTSGDE. The entire CDR3 reads CASSVWTSGDEQYF. Full variable domain (rest looked up from reference TRBV13 and TRBJ2-7): AAGVIQSPRHLIKEKRETATLKCYPIPRHDTVYWYQQGPGQDPQFLISFYEKMQSDKGSIPDRFSAQQFSDYHSELNMSSLELGDSALYFCASSVWTSGDEQYFGPGTRLTVT.

As concerns this clone: The missing CDR3 end, 3 residues past where the read stops, is filled in from the germline J gene. The genes are TRBV5-1 and TRBJ1-1; the D is unclear. The CDR3 is 13 amino acids. Germline assignment: CDR1 SGHRS and CDR2 YFSETQ. V was shortened by 0 bases and J by 4 bases, with 7 bases between the two germline ends. Incomplete CDR3 DNA: TGCGCCAGCAGCTTGGTTCGCGGCACTGAA. As protein: CASSLVRGTE. The entire CDR3 is CASSLVRGTEAFF. The entire variable domain, with the rest obtained from reference TRBV5-1 and TRBJ1-1, is as follows: KAGVTQTPRYLIKTRGQQVTLSCSPISGHRSVSWYQQTPGQGLQFLFEYFSETQRNKGNFPGRFSGRQFSNSRSEMNVSTLELGDSALYLCASSLVRGTEAFFGQGTRLTVV.

A note on this clone: The read ends 3 residues early relative to the CDR3; the germline J gene fills the gap. This rearrangement joins TRBV2 to TRBJ2-3, with TRBD2 matching over 11 bases. Trimming at V came to 6 bases and at J to 2 bases, leaving 7 bases not matched to a gene. CDR3 length: 16 amino acids. Germline V gene lookup returns CDR1 SNHLY and CDR2 FYNNEI. CDR3 bases read: TGTGCCAGCAGGAAGACTAGCGGGGCGTACACAGATACG. It translates to CASRKTSGAYTDT. The complete CDR3 sequence is CASRKTSGAYTDTQYF.

Concerning this clone: The read gets to within 3 residues of the CDR3 end, and the germline J gene fills in the rest. J is TRBJ2-1 and V is TRBV13; 7 bases fit TRBD1. V lost 4 bases and J lost 8; bases outside the gene matches: 11. The CDR3 consists of 15 residues. The germline V gene has CDR1 PRHDT and CDR2 FYEKMQ (reference sequence). CDR3: CASSSRGQIFDEQFF. The CDR3 DNA, read in part, is TGTGCCAGCAGCTCCCGGGGACAGATTTTCGATGAG.

In regard to this clone: Read sequence stops 3 residues before the CDR3 end, and the germline J gene provides the missing end. The chain couples TRBV6-2 or TRBV6-3 to TRBJ2-7; D not resolved. There are 12 residues in the CDR3. Trimming removed 2 bases from V and 3 bases from J, with 5 bases in between. Per the germline V gene, CDR1 is MNHEY and CDR2 is SVGEGT. The CDR3 sequence: CASSYAGYEQYF. The part of the CDR3 DNA that was read is TGTGCCAGCAGTTACGCAGGCTACGAG.

A remark on this clone: From the germline J gene comes the end of the CDR3, since the read stops 3 residues before it. The V and J genes are TRBV5-6 and TRBJ2-1, with D perhaps matching TRBD1 (6 bases). V was trimmed by 0 bases and J by 2 bases, leaving 9 bases between them. The CDR3 loop spans 15 amino acids. Germline V gives CDR1 SGHDT, CDR2 YYEEEE. The part of the CDR3 DNA that was read is TGTGCCAGCAGCTTGGCCGACAGGCCCTACAATGAG. It encodes CASSLADRPYNE. The CDR3 reads in full as CASSLADRPYNEQFF.

With regard to this clone: Read coverage stops 3 residues before the CDR3 terminus; the germline J gene supplies the remainder. The chain recombines TRBV19 with TRBJ1-5; 8 nucleotides agree with TRBD1. CDR1 and CDR2 (germline): LNHDA, SQIVND (reference sequence). CDR3 length: 15 amino acids. With V trimmed by 6 bases and J by 3 bases, 7 bases remained unmatched. The part of the CDR3 DNA that was read is TGTGCCAGTAGGGGACAGGTTTATACCAATCAGCCC. This encodes CASRGQVYTNQP. The entire CDR3 protein is CASRGQVYTNQPQHF.

As regards this clone: Read sequence stops 3 residues before the CDR3 end, and the germline J gene provides the missing end. V gene TRBV19 combines with J gene TRBJ2-7; TRBD1 might be the D (7 bases). V lost 3 bases, J lost 3 bases, and 12 bases lay in between. The germline V gene encodes CDR1 LNHDA and CDR2 SQIVND (reference sequence). There are 14 residues in the CDR3. Partial CDR3 DNA: TGTGCCAGTAGTATGGGCGGGGACAGCTACGAG. It translates to CASSMGGDSYE. The full CDR3 is CASSMGGDSYEQYF.

About this clone itself: The CDR3 end falls 3 residues outside the read, so it is completed with the germline J gene. This chain links TRBV18 with TRBJ2-1; TRBD1 or TRBD2 may be the D gene (5 bases each). V was clipped by 3 bases and J by 0 bases, with 15 bases between them. The CDR3 contains 17 residues. Germline V CDR1 and CDR2: KGHSH, LQKENI. The CDR3 here is CASSPERGASSYNEQFF. The covered CDR3 bases are TGTGCCAGCTCACCTGAGAGGGGTGCCAGCTCCTACAATGAG.

Partial CDR3 DNA: TGTGCCAGCAGTTACGGTCGACAGGGGTACTATGGC. It is translated as CASSYGRQGYYG. The complete CDR3 protein is CASSYGRQGYYGYTF. The chain employs TRBV6-2 or TRBV6-3 and TRBJ1-2; 8 nucleotides line up with TRBD1. Coverage ceases 3 residues before the CDR3 finishes, and the germline J gene fills in the end. Germline V gene lookup returns CDR1 MNHEY and CDR2 SVGEGT. The CDR3 has 15 amino acids. V lost 2 bases and J lost 3; bases outside the gene matches: 5.

Concerning this clone itself: Read coverage stops 3 residues before the CDR3 terminus; the germline J gene supplies the remainder. The gene calls are TRBV7-2 and TRBJ2-7; TRBD1 matches at 8 bases. From germline, CDR1 is SGHTA and CDR2 FQGNSA. Trimming at V came to 2 bases and at J to 2 bases, leaving 2 bases not matched to a gene. This CDR3 region has 14 residues. This CDR3 reads CASSLPGGAYEQYF. Incomplete CDR3 DNA: TGTGCCAGCAGCTTACCAGGGGGCGCCTACGAG.